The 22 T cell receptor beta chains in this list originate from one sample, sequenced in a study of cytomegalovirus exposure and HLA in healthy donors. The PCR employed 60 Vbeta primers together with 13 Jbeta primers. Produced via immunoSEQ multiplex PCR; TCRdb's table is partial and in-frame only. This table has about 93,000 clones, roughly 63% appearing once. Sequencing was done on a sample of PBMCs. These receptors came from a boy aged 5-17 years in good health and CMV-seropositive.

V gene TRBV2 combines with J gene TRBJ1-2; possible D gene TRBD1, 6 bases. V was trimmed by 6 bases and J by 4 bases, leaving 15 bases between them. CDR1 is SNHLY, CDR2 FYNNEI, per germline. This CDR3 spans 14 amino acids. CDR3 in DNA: TGTGCCAGCAGACAATCGGACAGCTTCTATGGCTACACCTTC. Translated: CASRQSDSFYGYTF.

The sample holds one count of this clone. The CDR3 is CASSPLREKQYF. DNA of the CDR3: TGTGCCAGCAGCCCTTTGAGGGAGAAGCAGTACTTC. The J gene is TRBJ2-7, the V gene TRBV13; perhaps TRBD2 as D (5 bases). V lost 5 bases and J lost 8, with 13 bases in between. CDR1 is PRHDT, CDR2 FYEKMQ, per germline (reference sequence). This CDR3 region has 12 residues.

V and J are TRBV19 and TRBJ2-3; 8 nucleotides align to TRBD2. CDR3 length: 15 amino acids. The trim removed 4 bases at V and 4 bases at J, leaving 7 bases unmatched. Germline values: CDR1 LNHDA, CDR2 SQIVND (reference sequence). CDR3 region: CASSKAGAGPDTQYF. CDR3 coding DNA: TGTGCCAGTAGTAAAGCGGGAGCAGGGCCAGATACGCAGTATTTT.

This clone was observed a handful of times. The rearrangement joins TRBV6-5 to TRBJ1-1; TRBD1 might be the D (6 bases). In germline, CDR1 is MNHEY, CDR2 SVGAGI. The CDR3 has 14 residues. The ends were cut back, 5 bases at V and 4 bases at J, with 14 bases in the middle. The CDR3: CASSDVQGSTEAFF. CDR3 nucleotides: TGTGCCAGCAGTGACGTACAGGGAAGCACTGAAGCTTTCTTT.

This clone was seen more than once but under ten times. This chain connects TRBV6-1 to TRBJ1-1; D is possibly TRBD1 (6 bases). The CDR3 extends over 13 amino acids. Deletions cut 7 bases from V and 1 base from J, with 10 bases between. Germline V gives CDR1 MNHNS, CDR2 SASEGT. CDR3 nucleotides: TGTGCCAGCATCGACAGGAAGAACACTGAAGCTTTCTTT. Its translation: CASIDRKNTEAFF.

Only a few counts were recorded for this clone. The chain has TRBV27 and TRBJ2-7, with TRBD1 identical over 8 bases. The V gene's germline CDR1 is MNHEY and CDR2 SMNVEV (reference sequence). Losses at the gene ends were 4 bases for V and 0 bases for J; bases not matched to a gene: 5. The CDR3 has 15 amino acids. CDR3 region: CASSSGGGRSYEQYF. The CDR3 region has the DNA TGTGCCAGCAGTTCAGGGGGCGGCCGCTCCTACGAGCAGTACTTC.

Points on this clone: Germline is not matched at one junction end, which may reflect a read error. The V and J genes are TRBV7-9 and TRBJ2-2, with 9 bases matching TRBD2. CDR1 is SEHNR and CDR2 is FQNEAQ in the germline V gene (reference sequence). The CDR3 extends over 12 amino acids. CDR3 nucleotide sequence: TGTTCCAGCGGGGGGAGGACCGGGGAGCTGTTTTTT. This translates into CSSGGRTGELFF.

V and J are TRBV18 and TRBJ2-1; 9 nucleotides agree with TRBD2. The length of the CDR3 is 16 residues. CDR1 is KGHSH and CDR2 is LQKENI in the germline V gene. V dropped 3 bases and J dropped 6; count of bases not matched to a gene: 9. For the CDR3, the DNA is TGTGCCAGCTCACCTGCGGGAGGGGGACGGCGCAATGAGCAGTTCTTC. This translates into CASSPAGGGRRNEQFF.

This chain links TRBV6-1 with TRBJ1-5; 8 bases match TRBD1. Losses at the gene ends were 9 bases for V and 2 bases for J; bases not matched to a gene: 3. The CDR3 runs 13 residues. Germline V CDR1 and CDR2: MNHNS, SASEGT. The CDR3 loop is CASTGGGNQPQHF. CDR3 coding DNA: TGTGCCAGTACAGGGGGGGGCAATCAGCCCCAGCATTTT.

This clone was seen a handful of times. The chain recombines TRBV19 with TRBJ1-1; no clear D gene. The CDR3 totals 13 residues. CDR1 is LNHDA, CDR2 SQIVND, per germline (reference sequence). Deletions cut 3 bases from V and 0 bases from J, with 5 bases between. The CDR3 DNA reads TGTGCCAGTAGTATGTGGCTGAACACTGAAGCTTTCTTT. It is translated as CASSMWLNTEAFF.

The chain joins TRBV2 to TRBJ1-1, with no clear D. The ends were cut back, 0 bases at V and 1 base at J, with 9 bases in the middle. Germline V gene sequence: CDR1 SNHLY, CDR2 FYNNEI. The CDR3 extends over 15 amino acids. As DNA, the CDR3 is TGTGCCAGCAGTGAAGCGCTAGTCCAGAACACTGAAGCTTTCTTT. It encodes CASSEALVQNTEAFF.

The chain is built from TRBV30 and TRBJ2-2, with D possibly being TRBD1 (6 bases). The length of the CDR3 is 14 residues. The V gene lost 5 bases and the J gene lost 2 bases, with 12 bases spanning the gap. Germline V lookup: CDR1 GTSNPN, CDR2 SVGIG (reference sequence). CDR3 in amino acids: CAWQTGTNTGELFF. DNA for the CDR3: TGTGCCTGGCAGACCGGGACAAACACCGGGGAGCTGTTTTTT.

The CDR3: CASSLARIAPQFF. In DNA form, the CDR3 reads TGTGCCAGCAGCTTAGCGAGGATTGCGCCGCAGTTCTTC. The chain carries TRBV7-8 and TRBJ2-1; no clear D gene. The CDR3 is 13 residues long. V lost 0 bases to trimming and J lost 12 bases, with 12 bases between them. Germline CDR1 SGHVS, CDR2 FQNEAQ.

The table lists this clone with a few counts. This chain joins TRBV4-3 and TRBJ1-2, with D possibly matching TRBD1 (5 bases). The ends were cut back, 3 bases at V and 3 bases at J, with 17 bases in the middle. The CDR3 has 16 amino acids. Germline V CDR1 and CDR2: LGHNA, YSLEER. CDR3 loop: CASSHRTLEKHYGYTF. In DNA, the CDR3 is TGCGCCAGCAGCCATCGGACACTTGAAAAACACTATGGCTACACCTTC.

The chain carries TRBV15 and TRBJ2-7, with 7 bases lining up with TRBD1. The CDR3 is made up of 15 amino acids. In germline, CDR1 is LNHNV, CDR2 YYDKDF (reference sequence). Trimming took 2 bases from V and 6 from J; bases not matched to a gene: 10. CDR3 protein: CATSRPRQGMSEQYF. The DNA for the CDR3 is TGTGCCACCAGCAGACCTCGACAGGGTATGTCCGAGCAGTACTTC.

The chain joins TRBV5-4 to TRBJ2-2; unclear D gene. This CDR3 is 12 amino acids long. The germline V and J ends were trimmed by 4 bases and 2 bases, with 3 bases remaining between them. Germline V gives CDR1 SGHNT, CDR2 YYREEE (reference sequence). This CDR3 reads CASSLNTGELFF. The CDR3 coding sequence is TGTGCCAGCAGCCTAAACACCGGGGAGCTGTTTTTT.

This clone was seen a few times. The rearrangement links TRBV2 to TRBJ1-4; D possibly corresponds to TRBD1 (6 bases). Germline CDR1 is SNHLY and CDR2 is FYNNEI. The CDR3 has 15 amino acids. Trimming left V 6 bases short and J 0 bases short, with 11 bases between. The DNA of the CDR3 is TGTGCCAGCAGACTGACAGGTGCAACTAATGAAAAACTGTTTTTT. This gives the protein CASRLTGATNEKLFF.

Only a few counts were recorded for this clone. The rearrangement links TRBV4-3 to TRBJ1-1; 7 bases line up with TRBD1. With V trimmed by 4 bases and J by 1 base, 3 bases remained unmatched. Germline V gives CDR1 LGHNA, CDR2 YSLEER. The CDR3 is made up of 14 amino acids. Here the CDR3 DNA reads TGCGCCAGCAGCCCAGGGGGAGAGAACACTGAAGCTTTCTTT. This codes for CASSPGGENTEAFF.

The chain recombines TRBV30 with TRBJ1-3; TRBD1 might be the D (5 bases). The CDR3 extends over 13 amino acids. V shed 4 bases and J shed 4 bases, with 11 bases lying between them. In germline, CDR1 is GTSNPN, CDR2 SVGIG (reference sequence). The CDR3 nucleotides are TGTGCCTGGATCCGGCAGGGCGGAAACACCATATATTTT. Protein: CAWIRQGGNTIYF.

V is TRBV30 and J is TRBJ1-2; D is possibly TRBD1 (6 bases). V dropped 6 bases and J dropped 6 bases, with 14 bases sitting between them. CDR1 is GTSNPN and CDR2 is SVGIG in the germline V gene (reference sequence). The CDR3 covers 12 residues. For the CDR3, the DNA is TGTGCCTGTGACCAGGGGTTCGATGGCTACACCTTC. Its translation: CACDQGFDGYTF.

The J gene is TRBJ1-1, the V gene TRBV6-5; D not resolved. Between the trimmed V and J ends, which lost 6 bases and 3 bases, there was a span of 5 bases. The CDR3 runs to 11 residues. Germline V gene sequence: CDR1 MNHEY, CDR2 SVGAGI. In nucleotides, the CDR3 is TGTGCCAGCAGCCAGGACACTGAAGCTTTCTTT. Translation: CASSQDTEAFF.

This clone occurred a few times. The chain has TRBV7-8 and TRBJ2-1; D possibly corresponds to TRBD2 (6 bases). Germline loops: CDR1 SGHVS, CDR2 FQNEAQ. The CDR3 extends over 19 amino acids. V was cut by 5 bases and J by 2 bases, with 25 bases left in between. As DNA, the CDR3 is TGTGCCAGCAGCCCTCTAGCGCAAACATCGGAGATACCCTACAATGAGCAGTTCTTC. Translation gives CASSPLAQTSEIPYNEQFF.